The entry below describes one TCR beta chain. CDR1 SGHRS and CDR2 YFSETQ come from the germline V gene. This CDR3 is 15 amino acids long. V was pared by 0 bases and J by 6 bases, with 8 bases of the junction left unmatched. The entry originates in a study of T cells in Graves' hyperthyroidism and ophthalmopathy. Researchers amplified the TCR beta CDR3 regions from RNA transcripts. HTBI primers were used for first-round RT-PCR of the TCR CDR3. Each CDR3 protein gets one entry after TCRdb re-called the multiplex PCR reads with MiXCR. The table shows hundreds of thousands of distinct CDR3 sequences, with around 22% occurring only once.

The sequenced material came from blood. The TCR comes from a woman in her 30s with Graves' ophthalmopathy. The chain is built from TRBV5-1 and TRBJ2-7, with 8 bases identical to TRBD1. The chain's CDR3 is CASSLEGQGAGEQYF. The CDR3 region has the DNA TGCGCCAGCAGCTTGGAAGGACAGGGTGCGGGCGAGCAGTACTTC.